This T cell receptor (beta chain) was retrieved from a study of cytomegalovirus exposure and HLA in healthy donors. Germline CDR1 and CDR2: LNHDA and SQIVND (reference sequence). This CDR3 region has 15 residues. J was trimmed by 0 bases and V by 6 bases; bases with no gene match: 3. A word on this clone: Antigen: not known.

General study points: Earlier analysis found most TCR beta V segments productive about 87% or about 30% of the time. A cluster of highly shared sequence variants was likely a sequencing artifact.

This PCR relied on a set of 60 Vbeta primers and 13 Jbeta primers. The table came from immunoSEQ multiplex PCR; TCRdb's copy has only in-frame clones and leaves some out. The sample records roughly 230,000 clones, 80% to 95% being singletons. The chain links TRBV19 to TRBJ1-3; the match to TRBD1 covers 9 bases. Sequenced: PBMCs. This receptor was identified in a girl under 10 years old in good health and CMV-seronegative. CDR3: CASRPTGGSGNTIYF. The CDR3, as DNA: TGTGCCAGTAGACCGACAGGGGGCTCTGGAAACACCATATATTTT. The variable domain in full, with the rest retrieved from reference TRBV19 and TRBJ1-3, is DGGITQSPKYLFRKEGQNVTLSCEQNLNHDAMYWYRQDPGQGLRLIYYSQIVNDFQKGDIAEGYSVSREKKESFPLTVTSAQKNPTAFYLCASRPTGGSGNTIYFGEGSWLTVV.